This TCR beta chain was captured in a study of T cells in Graves' hyperthyroidism and ophthalmopathy. V lost 6 bases to trimming and J lost 5 bases; unmatched junction nucleotides: 8. CDR3 length: 15 amino acids. The V gene's germline CDR1 is SGHDN and CDR2 FVKESK. RNA transcripts provided the source from which TCR beta CDR3 regions were amplified. TCR CDR3 regions were first amplified by RT-PCR with HTBI primers. TCRdb reanalysed the multiplex PCR reads using MiXCR and keeps one entry per CDR3 protein. Among roughly 290,000 distinct CDR3 sequences, roughly 15% were seen once, and the ten largest hold 6.5% to 10%. The study's findings and limits: Clonotypes that were expanded in thyroid above 0.001 mostly appeared in blood too.

This clonotype has a count of ten or more. As yet, its antigen is unknown. The hyperthyroidism was newly diagnosed and had lasted under 2 months; the patients were aged 18 to 65. Diagnoses were made from clinical symptoms, serum measures (thyroxine and TRAb), thyroid ultrasound and orbital computed tomography. The PBMCs were sourced from fresh peripheral blood (about 9.7 ml). The J gene is TRBJ2-7, the V gene TRBV14; TRBD2 agrees at 12 bases. Sequencing was carried out using blood. The clonotype comes from a woman aged 25 to 45 with Graves' hyperthyroidism that later progressed to Graves' ophthalmopathy. CDR3 loop: CASSRWTSGTDEQYF. The CDR3, as DNA: TGTGCCAGCAGTCGATGGACTAGCGGGACCGACGAGCAGTACTTC.